This TCR beta chain was recovered during a study of blood T cell repertoires in COVID-19. Overall study: Samples came from the United States, Italy and Spain, spanning acute and convalescent COVID-19.

CDR1 is SGHVT, CDR2 SQSDAQ, per germline. Unmatched junction bases numbered 9, after V lost 4 bases and J lost 5 bases. The CDR3 has 17 amino acids. Authors' data handling: Reference gene primers were amplified, and this amplification served to estimate nucleated cell counts. The repertoire was sequenced with immunoSEQ multiplex PCR; TCRdb's copy has only in-frame clones and lacks some. V and J calls and clone size are given by that table; D and trimming were obtained from the DNA. The sample records about 230,000 clones, about 90% being singletons. The rearrangement joins TRBV7-4 to TRBJ2-5; 14 bases agree with TRBD2. The specimen sequenced was PBMCs or T cells enriched from blood (not recorded which). This receptor was identified in a woman in her twenties or thirties with acute COVID-19. In DNA form, the CDR3 reads TGTGCCAGCAGCTCAGGGACTAGCGGGGGAGGCGGGGAGACCCAGTACTTC. Translating gives CASSSGTSGGGGETQYF.